Listed here are 32 T cell receptor beta chains from one sample, sequenced in a study of shared clonotypes between healthy human individuals. Some clones are missing from TCRdb's copy, which holds only in-frame ones; the method was immunoSEQ multiplex PCR. The sample lists hundreds of thousands of clones, 60% to 85% occurring once. The material sequenced was PBMCs. The receptors derive from a woman aged 40 to 50 in good health. Some clones in this sample may be carry-over from other donors' samples.

There are many counts of this clone. The chain recombines TRBV5-4 with TRBJ1-2; possible D gene TRBD1, 5 bases. The length of the CDR3 is 14 residues. The V end lost 2 bases, the J end lost 3 bases, and 11 bases lay between the germline ends. Germline V gene lookup returns CDR1 SGHNT and CDR2 YYREEE (reference sequence). The CDR3 DNA reads TGTGCCAGCAGCTTAGAGGGGCTCGACTATGGCTACACCTTC. The encoded protein is CASSLEGLDYGYTF.

The rearrangement uses TRBV5-6 and TRBJ1-2, with no clear D. V lost 7 bases and J 1 base, leaving 5 bases between the germline ends. The CDR3 runs 11 residues. Germline lookup yields CDR1 SGHDT and CDR2 YYEEEE. The CDR3 sequence: CASGYNYGYTF. CDR3 DNA: TGTGCCAGCGGATATAACTATGGCTACACCTTC.

This clone was observed at least ten times. The chain carries TRBV30 and TRBJ2-5, with TRBD1 matching over 8 bases. V lost 0 bases, J lost 5 bases, and 8 bases stayed unmatched. Germline V gene lookup returns CDR1 GTSNPN and CDR2 SVGIG (reference sequence). CDR3 length: 15 amino acids. The CDR3 sequence is CAWSVLYRGWETQYF. The DNA of the CDR3 is TGTGCCTGGAGTGTACTGTACAGGGGGTGGGAGACCCAGTACTTC.

The chain joins TRBV15 to TRBJ2-3; 7 nucleotides match TRBD2. This CDR3 is built from 15 residues. V was clipped by 1 base and J by 0 bases; unmatched bases: 1. Germline V gene lookup returns CDR1 LNHNV and CDR2 YYDKDF (reference sequence). For the CDR3, the DNA is TGTGCCACCAGCAGAGGCGGGAGAAGCACAGATACGCAGTATTTT. Translated, it gives CATSRGGRSTDTQYF.

To note about this clone: The sample holds other DNA sequences that translate to the same CDR3. J is TRBJ2-1 and V is TRBV15, with 12 bases aligning to TRBD2. The CDR3 is 14 residues long. Germline CDR1 is LNHNV and CDR2 is YYDKDF (reference sequence). V shed 6 bases and J 7 bases; nucleotides not matched to a gene: 4. The CDR3 loop is CATSLAGGSNEQFF. The CDR3 DNA follows: TGTGCCACCAGTCTAGCGGGAGGGTCAAATGAGCAGTTCTTC.

V is TRBV28 and J is TRBJ1-5, with D hard to call. The CDR3 totals 14 residues. Germline values: CDR1 MDHEN, CDR2 SYDVKM. Trimming stripped 2 bases from V and 4 bases from J, with 9 bases between. The CDR3 nucleotides read TGTGCCAGCAGTTTACTAGGAAAAAATCAGCCCCAGCATTTT. Translated: CASSLLGKNQPQHF.

Points on this clone: A far more abundant clone sits one base away, making this likely a read error. This chain links TRBV7-9 with TRBJ1-1; D is unresolved. This CDR3 contains 12 residues. V lost 5 bases and J 13 bases, leaving 17 bases between the germline ends. The germline gives CDR1 SEHNR, CDR2 FQNEAQ (reference sequence). DNA for the CDR3: TGTGCCAGCAGCCCAATGGGTGTCTCAAGTTTCTTT. This encodes CASSPMGVSSFF.

CDR3 in DNA: TGTGCCAGCAGTCCCGGGACTATAAGAAATAACTATGGCTACACCTTC. Translating gives CASSPGTIRNNYGYTF. This rearrangement joins TRBV28 to TRBJ1-2; the D gene is possibly TRBD1 (5 bases). Germline CDR1 is MDHEN and CDR2 is SYDVKM. Trimming removed 5 bases at V and 1 base at J, with 17 bases between. CDR3 length equals 16 residues.

The chain joins TRBV6-5 to TRBJ2-1, with TRBD2 identical over 7 bases. The germline CDR1 and CDR2 sequences are MNHEY and SVGAGI. This CDR3 spans 15 amino acids. J lost 6 bases, V lost 2 bases, and 7 bases had no gene match. The CDR3 DNA follows: TGTGCCAGCAGTTACCAGGGACTACAATCCAATGAGCAGTTCTTC. The encoded protein is CASSYQGLQSNEQFF.

The gene calls are TRBV6-5 and TRBJ2-7; 7 bases line up with TRBD2. The CDR3 extends over 14 amino acids. V shed 2 bases and J 3 bases; nucleotides not matched to a gene: 4. Germline CDR1 and CDR2: MNHEY and SVGAGI. CDR3 bases: TGTGCCAGCAGTTACGTTGGCGGGAGCTACGAGCAGTACTTC. It translates to CASSYVGGSYEQYF.

This clone was detected only a few times. This sequence joins TRBV30 and TRBJ1-2; D is unresolved. CDR1 and CDR2 (germline): GTSNPN, SVGIG (reference sequence). Trimming took 1 base from V and 8 from J, leaving 8 bases between them. This CDR3 spans 11 amino acids. The CDR3 DNA reads as TGTGCCTGGAGTGCGGCCCTCGGCTACACCTTC. Protein sequence: CAWSAALGYTF.

The gene calls are TRBV11-2 and TRBJ2-1, with D hard to call. The CDR3 has 14 amino acids. Trimming took off 4 bases at V and 8 bases at J, with 15 bases between the two ends. From germline, CDR1 is SGHAT and CDR2 FQNNGV. CDR3 residues: CASSSYHLWDEQFF. For the CDR3, the DNA is TGTGCCAGCAGCTCGTACCACTTATGGGATGAGCAGTTCTTC.

This clone was found once. The chain recombines TRBV5-5 with TRBJ2-7; D is unclear. The CDR3 covers 14 residues. Trimming stripped 4 bases from V and 2 bases from J, with 13 bases between. From germline, CDR1 is SGHKS and CDR2 YYEKEE (reference sequence). This chain's CDR3 is CASSRNTIAYEQYF. In DNA, the CDR3 is TGTGCCAGCAGCCGTAATACGATTGCCTACGAGCAGTACTTC.

A word on this clone: The junction differs from germline at one of its ends, possibly a read error. J is TRBJ2-7 and V is TRBV7-8; D remains ambiguous. The CDR3 totals 16 residues. Germline CDR1 is SGHVS and CDR2 is FQNEAQ. The CDR3 reads CASSLVGSENRLERYF. The CDR3 region has the DNA TGTGCCAGCAGCTTAGTCGGGTCGGAAAATCGCCTCGAGCGGTACTTC.

The rearrangement uses TRBV4-3 and TRBJ2-1, with 9 bases matching TRBD2. Germline CDR1 reads LGHNA; CDR2 reads YSLEER. V gave up 4 bases and J gave up 6 bases; unmatched junction bases: 7. This CDR3 region has 15 residues. The CDR3 DNA reads as TGCGCCAGCAGCCCAGCCGCTAGCGGGACCAATGAGCAGTTCTTC. Translating it yields CASSPAASGTNEQFF.

Remarks on this clone: The same CDR3 can be traced to other DNA sequences in this sample. V and J are TRBV27 and TRBJ2-2; the D is unclear. V lost 3 bases, J lost 6 bases, and 5 bases lay in between. This CDR3 is built from 12 residues. Germline V gene sequence: CDR1 MNHEY, CDR2 SMNVEV (reference sequence). The CDR3 DNA reads as TGTGCCAGCAGTTTTCGTGCCGGGGAGCTGTTTTTT. This sequence encodes CASSFRAGELFF.

The chain combines TRBV7-8 with TRBJ2-7; D gene unclear. The CDR3 runs 13 residues. Germline V gene lookup returns CDR1 SGHVS and CDR2 FQNEAQ. V gave up 5 bases and J gave up 5 bases, with 13 bases separating them. CDR3 bases: TGTGCCAGCAGCCTCGGACCTCTCAACGAGCAGTACTTC. It encodes CASSLGPLNEQYF.

Only one count was recorded for this clone. The V gene is TRBV5-6, the J gene TRBJ2-7, with a possible D match to TRBD1 (6 bases). Deletions cut 3 bases from V and 3 bases from J, with 16 bases between. Germline CDR1 reads SGHDT; CDR2 reads YYEEEE. The CDR3 contains 15 residues. DNA for the CDR3: TGTGCCAGCAGCTCCCTGGGCAGGGGCCACTACGAGCAGTACTTC. Protein sequence: CASSSLGRGHYEQYF. The whole variable domain, remainder taken from reference TRBV5-6 and TRBJ2-7, is DAGVTQSPTHLIKTRGQQVTLRCSPKSGHDTVSWYQQALGQGPQFIFQYYEEEERQRGNFPDRFSGHQFPNYSSELNVNALLLGDSALYLCASSSLGRGHYEQYFGPGTRLTVT.

This clone was picked up one time. The chain employs TRBV9 and TRBJ2-7; 8 nucleotides align to TRBD2. This CDR3 spans 14 amino acids. The V gene end was trimmed by 4 bases and the J gene end by 6 bases; junction bases not matched to a gene: 9. Germline V gene data show CDR1 as SGDLS and CDR2 as YYNGEE. CDR3 sequence (DNA): TGTGCCAGCAGCAAGGGACTAGGAGAAGGCGAGCAGTACTTC. Amino acid sequence: CASSKGLGEGEQYF. The whole variable domain, filled in from reference TRBV9 and TRBJ2-7, reads DSGVTQTPKHLITATGQRVTLRCSPRSGDLSVYWYQQSLDQGLQFLIQYYNGEERAKGNILERFSAQQFPDLHSELNLSSLELGDSALYFCASSKGLGEGEQYFGPGTRLTVT.

The table lists this clone with a few counts. The chain employs TRBV5-1 and TRBJ1-1; 9 positions match TRBD1. The germline CDR1 and CDR2 sequences are SGHRS and YFSETQ. V gave up 1 base and J gave up 1 base; unmatched junction bases: 2. The CDR3 runs to 15 residues. CDR3 region: CASSLSTGGNTEAFF. The CDR3 DNA reads TGCGCCAGCAGCTTGTCGACAGGGGGGAACACTGAAGCTTTCTTT.

CDR3 in amino acids: CASSQGGASGTLTDTQYF. The CDR3 bases are TGTGCCAGCAGCCAAGGGGGAGCTAGCGGGACTCTCACAGATACGCAGTATTTT. The rearrangement joins TRBV4-2 to TRBJ2-3; 9 nucleotides line up with TRBD2. The CDR3 consists of 18 residues. V lost 1 base, J lost 2 bases, and 10 bases stayed unmatched. CDR1 and CDR2 from the germline V gene are LGHNA and YNFKEQ.

This clone came up a few times. V gene TRBV7-9 combines with J gene TRBJ1-4; D unclear. The CDR3 extends over 14 amino acids. Looked up from germline, CDR1 is SEHNR and CDR2 is FQNEAQ (reference sequence). V shed 0 bases and J shed 7 bases, with 9 bases lying between them. CDR3 amino acids: CASSLALTGEKLFF. The CDR3, as DNA: TGTGCCAGCAGCTTAGCGCTAACGGGTGAAAAACTGTTTTTT. Full variable domain (rest looked up from reference TRBV7-9 and TRBJ1-4): DTGVSQNPRHKITKRGQNVTFRCDPISEHNRLYWYRQTLGQGPEFLTYFQNEAQLEKSRLLSDRFSAERPKGSFSTLEIQRTEQGDSAMYLCASSLALTGEKLFFGSGTQLSVL.

Here the CDR3 DNA reads TGTGCCAGCATGGGGTTGCGAACTAATGAAAAACTGTTTTTT. Encoded protein: CASMGLRTNEKLFF. The chain links TRBV2 to TRBJ1-4; D is undetermined. From germline, CDR1 is SNHLY and CDR2 FYNNEI. The ends were cut back, 7 bases at V and 1 base at J, with 10 bases in the middle. The CDR3 covers 14 residues.

CDR3 in DNA: TGTGCCTGGAAACCATTGACTAGCGGCGCCAATGAGCAGTTCTTC. The encoded protein is CAWKPLTSGANEQFF. The chain links TRBV30 to TRBJ2-1; the match to TRBD2 covers 9 bases. This CDR3 is 15 amino acids long. The ends lost 4 bases at V and 6 bases at J; junction bases unmatched: 10. CDR1 and CDR2 from the germline V gene are GTSNPN and SVGIG (reference sequence).

The chain employs TRBV11-1 and TRBJ2-7; D possibly corresponds to TRBD2 (6 bases). Trimming removed 5 bases from V and 5 bases from J, with 10 bases in between. The CDR3 extends over 12 amino acids. Germline loops: CDR1 SGHAT, CDR2 FQDESV (reference sequence). CDR3 in amino acids: CASSPTSHEQYF. The CDR3 nucleotides are TGTGCCAGCAGCCCGACTAGTCACGAGCAGTACTTC.

The rearrangement joins TRBV9 to TRBJ2-5; 8 bases map to TRBD2. Germline V gene lookup returns CDR1 SGDLS and CDR2 YYNGEE. The CDR3 is 16 residues long. The junction had 9 bases not matched to a gene; V was cut back by 0 bases and J by 5 bases. The CDR3 here is CASSVEETGGRETQYF. The CDR3, as DNA: TGTGCCAGCAGCGTAGAAGAGACGGGAGGGCGGGAGACCCAGTACTTC.

The chain joins TRBV6-5 to TRBJ1-4; 10 bases line up with TRBD1. CDR3 size: 16 residues. Germline-derived CDR1 and CDR2 are MNHEY and SVGAGI. The J segment lost 7 bases and the V segment lost 1 base, leaving 6 bases of the junction unmatched. CDR3 loop: CASSYFPGQGPEKLFF. Written as DNA, the CDR3 is TGTGCCAGCAGTTACTTCCCGGGACAGGGGCCTGAAAAACTGTTTTTT.

The V call is TRBV9, the J call TRBJ1-3; D is undetermined. CDR1 is SGDLS and CDR2 is YYNGEE in the germline V gene. Trimming removed 0 bases from V and 0 bases from J, with 7 bases in between. The CDR3 spans 15 residues. Here the CDR3 reads CASSVDQLSGNTIYF. CDR3 DNA sequence: TGTGCCAGCAGCGTAGACCAACTCTCTGGAAACACCATATATTTT.

The rearrangement uses TRBV15 and TRBJ2-5, with 7 bases that match TRBD1. Germline CDR1 and CDR2: LNHNV and YYDKDF (reference sequence). V was pared by 3 bases and J by 1 base, with 5 bases of the junction left unmatched. This CDR3 is 15 amino acids long. CDR3 residues: CATSRAGDSQETQYF. CDR3 DNA: TGTGCCACCAGCAGGGCTGGGGACAGCCAAGAGACCCAGTACTTC.

With regard to this clone: A single base is all that separates this from a far larger clone, so a read error is likely. Given the absence of the conserved phenylalanine or tryptophan at the CDR3 end, a read error is likely. It is unclear where the CDR3 begins or ends on the DNA, so no DNA is shown, and the CDR3 is as TCRdb lists it. J is TRBJ1-1 and V is TRBV1; TRBD1, the table's D call, lacks a check against the DNA. TRBV1 is noted as a pseudogene. The CDR3 spans 15 residues, counting both ends. This CDR3 reads CTSSQEDRENTEAFL.

With regard to this clone: At one of its ends the junction is not consistent with the germline gene, which may arise from a read error. The gene calls are TRBV18 and TRBJ2-5, with 8 bases aligning to TRBD1. With the DNA end fitting TRBJ2-7 better, the J assignment may be wrong. The CDR3 totals 14 residues. Germline CDR1 KGHSH, CDR2 LQKENI. The CDR3 here is CASSLGTGSHEQYF. The CDR3 DNA sequence: TGTGCCAGCTCACTTGGGACAGGCTCCCACGAGCAGTACTTC.

The rearrangement joins TRBV7-9 to TRBJ2-5; TRBD2 might be the D (5 bases). The length of the CDR3 is 14 residues. Per the germline V gene, CDR1 is SEHNR and CDR2 is FQNEAQ (reference sequence). Trimming removed 0 bases at V and 5 bases at J, with 10 bases between. In DNA form, the CDR3 reads TGTGCCAGCAGCTTAGCGGGGTCGGGGGAGACCCAGTACTTC. It yields the protein CASSLAGSGETQYF.